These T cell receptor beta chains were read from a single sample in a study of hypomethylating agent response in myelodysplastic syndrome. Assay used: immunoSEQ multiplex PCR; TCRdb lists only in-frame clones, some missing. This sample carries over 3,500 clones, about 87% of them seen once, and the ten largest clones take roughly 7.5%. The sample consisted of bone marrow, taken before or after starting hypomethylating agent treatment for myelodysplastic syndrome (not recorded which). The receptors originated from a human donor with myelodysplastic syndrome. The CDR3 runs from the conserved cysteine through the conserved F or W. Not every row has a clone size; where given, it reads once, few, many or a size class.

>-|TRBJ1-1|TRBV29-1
CSTTGEGLMNTEAFF
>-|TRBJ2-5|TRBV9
CASSVRTEETQYF
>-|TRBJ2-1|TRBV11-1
CASSPNTYNEQFF
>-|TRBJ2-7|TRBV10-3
CAISAGVYEQYF
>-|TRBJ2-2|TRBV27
CASSSDRGTGELFF
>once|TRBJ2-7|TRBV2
CASSEGRVNEQYF
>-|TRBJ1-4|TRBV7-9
CASSPGQRVEKLFF
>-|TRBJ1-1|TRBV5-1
CASSQNLLHPAAEAFF
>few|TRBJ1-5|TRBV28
CASTSGGARQPQHF
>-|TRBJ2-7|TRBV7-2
CASSLLAQGYEQYF
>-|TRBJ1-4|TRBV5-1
CASSRTGATRGEKLFF
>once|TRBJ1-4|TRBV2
CASTRLLEKLFF
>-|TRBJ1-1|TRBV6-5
CASSPGQGGSEAFF
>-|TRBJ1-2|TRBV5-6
CASSPGSGYGYTF
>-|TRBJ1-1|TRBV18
CASSRDRVGAEAFF
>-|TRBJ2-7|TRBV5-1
CASSHGTSGADLSYEQYF
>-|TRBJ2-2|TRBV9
CASSDPSGQGATGELFF
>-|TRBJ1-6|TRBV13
CASSHTLQSPLHF
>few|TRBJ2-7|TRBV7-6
CASSSGTSSYEQYF
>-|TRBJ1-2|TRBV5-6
CASSFPGNYGYTF